This T cell receptor beta chain was captured in a study of blood T cells in healthy people across ages. General study points: Diversity of TCR beta per million T cells declined in a roughly linear way with age.

This CDR3 has 19 residues. For the second PCR, which ran for 7 to 11 cycles, a sample-barcoded 5' primer and a J-beta primer mix were used. Via MiXCR, TCRdb re-called the 5' RACE reads, giving one row per CDR3 protein. The table includes some 1.4 million distinct CDR3 sequences, around 39% detected once. This clonotype was seen many times. Its antigen is not identified. This TCR was recovered from a young woman in good health. Sequencing was done on a sample of blood. The chain recombines TRBV21-1 with TRBJ2-3; TRBD1 reflects the table's D call only, with no check against the DNA. TRBV21-1 is a recognized pseudogene. CDR3 residues: CASSKNSAGVGLSTDTQYF. CDR3 nucleotide sequence: TGTGCCAGCAGCAAAAACTCCGCAGGGGTTGGGCTCAGCACAGATACGCAGTATTTT.